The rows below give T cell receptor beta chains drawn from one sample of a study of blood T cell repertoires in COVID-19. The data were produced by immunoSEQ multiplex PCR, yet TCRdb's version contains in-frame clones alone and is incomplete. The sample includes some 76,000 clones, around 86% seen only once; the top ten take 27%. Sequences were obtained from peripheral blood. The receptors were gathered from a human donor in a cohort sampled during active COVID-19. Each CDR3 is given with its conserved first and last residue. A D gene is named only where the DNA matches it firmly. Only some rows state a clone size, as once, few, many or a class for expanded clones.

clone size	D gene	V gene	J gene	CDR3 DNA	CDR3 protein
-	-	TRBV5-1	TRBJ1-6	TGCGCCAGCAGCTTGGTCCAACAGGGTCCAGGGTCACCCCTCCACTTT	CASSLVQQGPGSPLHF
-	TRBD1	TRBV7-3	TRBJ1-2	TGTGCCAGCAGCCCGACAGGGGGGCCATTTTTGGGGGGCTACACCTTC	CASSPTGGPFLGGYTF
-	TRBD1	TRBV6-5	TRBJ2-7	TGTGCCAGCAGGGAGCCGGGACAGGGCCCCTACGAGCAGTACTTC	CASREPGQGPYEQYF
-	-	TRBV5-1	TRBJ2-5	TGCGCCAGCAGCTTGGGAGGGATACAAGAGACCCAGTACTTC	CASSLGGIQETQYF
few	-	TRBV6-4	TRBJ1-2	TGTGCCAGCAGTAGGGAAGGAGGTAGCTATGGCTACACCTTC	CASSREGGSYGYTF
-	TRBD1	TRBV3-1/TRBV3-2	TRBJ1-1	TGTGCCAGCAGCCTTAGGGGACAGCTGAACACTGAAGCTTTCTTT	CASSLRGQLNTEAFF
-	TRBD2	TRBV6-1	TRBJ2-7	TGTGCCAGCAGTGACCCGGGACTAGCGGGGGGGCCGGGGGAGCAGTACTTC	CASSDPGLAGGPGEQYF
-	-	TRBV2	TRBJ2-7	TGTGCCAGCAGCCGGGGTACCTACGAGCAGTACTTC	CASSRGTYEQYF
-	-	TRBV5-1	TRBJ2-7	TGCGCCAGCAGCATTTGGGGGACAATTAACTCCTACGAGCAGTACTTC	CASSIWGTINSYEQYF
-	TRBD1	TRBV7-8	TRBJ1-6	TGTGCCAGCAGCATACGGGACAGTAATTCACCCCTCCACTTT	CASSIRDSNSPLHF
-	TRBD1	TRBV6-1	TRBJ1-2	TGTGCCAGCAGTGAGACACGGACAGGCTTCGGTGGCTACACCTTC	CASSETRTGFGGYTF
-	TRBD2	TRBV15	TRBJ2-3	TGTGCCACCAGCAGTCCTATCGGGGGGAACACAGATACGCAGTATTTT	CATSSPIGGNTDTQYF
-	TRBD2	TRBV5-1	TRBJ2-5	TGCGCCAGCAGCTTGCGGGGGGGCGGACAAGAGACCCAGTACTTC	CASSLRGGGQETQYF
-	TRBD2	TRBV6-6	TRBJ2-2	TGTGCCAGCAGTAAGACTAGCGGGGGGGCCGGGGAGCTGTTTTTT	CASSKTSGGAGELFF
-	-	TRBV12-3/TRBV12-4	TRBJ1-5	TGTGCCAGCAGTCCCCAGGGGAACCAGCCCCAGCATTTT	CASSPQGNQPQHF
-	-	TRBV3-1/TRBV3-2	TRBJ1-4	TGTGCCAGCAGCCAAGGTCAGAAAAAACTGTTTTTT	CASSQGQKKLFF
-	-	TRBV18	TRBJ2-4	TGTGCCAGCTCATCAACAGGGTTAGCCAAAAACATTCAGTACTTC	CASSSTGLAKNIQYF
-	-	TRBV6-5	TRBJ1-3	TGTGCCAGCAGGACTACAGCCTTCTCTGGAAACACCATATATTTT	CASRTTAFSGNTIYF
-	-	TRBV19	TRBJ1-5	TGTGCCAGTAGTTTGCTCCTAGGAGTTAGCAATCAGCCCCAGCATTTT	CASSLLLGVSNQPQHF
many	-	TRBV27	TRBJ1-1	TGTGCCAGCAGCCTGACGGGGAAGAACACTGAAGCTTTCTTT	CASSLTGKNTEAFF
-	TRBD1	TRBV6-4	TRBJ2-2	TGTGCCAGCAGTGACGGACAGGGGGCCGGGGAGCTGTTTTTT	CASSDGQGAGELFF
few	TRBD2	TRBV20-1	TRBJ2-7	TGCAGTGCTCGTGAGCGGGGGGGCCCCTACGAGCAGTACTTC	CSARERGGPYEQYF
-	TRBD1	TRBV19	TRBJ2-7	TGTGCCACCAGGGACAGGACCCCCTCGGGATGGTCTGACGAGCAGTACTTC	CATRDRTPSGWSDEQYF
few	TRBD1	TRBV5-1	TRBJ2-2	TGCGCCAGCAGTCGCGGGACAGGTGTCCGCACGAACACCGGGGAGCTGTTTTTT	CASSRGTGVRTNTGELFF
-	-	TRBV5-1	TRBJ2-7	TGCGCCAGCAGCCCTCAGGGGGGTGACGAGCAGTACTTC	CASSPQGGDEQYF
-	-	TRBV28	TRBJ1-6	TGTGCCAGCACCTTCACCGGGACACGGAATTCACCCCTCCACTTT	CASTFTGTRNSPLHF
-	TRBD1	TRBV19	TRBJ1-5	TGTGCCAGTAGCGAGACAGGGGCGGTATATCAGCCCCAGCATTTT	CASSETGAVYQPQHF
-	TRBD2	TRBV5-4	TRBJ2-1	TGTGCCAGCAGCTTGGAATTAGCGGGGGGGTTAAGCGGGCAGTTCTTC	CASSLELAGGLSGQFF
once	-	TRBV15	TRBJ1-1	TGTGCCACCAGCAGAGATCGGGGGAGGGCTTTCTTT	CATSRDRGRAFF